This TCR beta chain was identified in a study of OX40 agonist ivuxolimab in advanced cancers. Study as a whole: Eligibility rules accepted prior anti-PD-1, anti-PD-L1 or anti-CTLA-4 therapy, and under 45% had some. Partial responses were achieved by three patients, one with hepatocellular carcinoma and two with cutaneous melanoma. Findings and caveats of the study: Dose levels from 0.1 to 3.0 mg/kg saw CD4+ and CD8+ blood T cells expand clonally by week 6.

A remark on this clone: The antigen is undetermined. The junction shows a germline mismatch at one end, possibly a read error.

The length of the CDR3 is 15 residues. Germline CDR1 is SNHLY and CDR2 is FYNNEI. Sequencing was performed with immunoSEQ multiplex PCR; in TCRdb, only in-frame clones are kept and a portion is missing. The sample yields fewer than 60,000 clones, 80% to 90% seen once. The clonotype originates from an adult with an advanced solid tumor such as melanoma, head and neck, liver or kidney cancer. The specimen was CD4+ or CD8+ T cells sorted from blood, collected in a trial of the OX40 agonist ivuxolimab. V usage is TRBV2 and J usage is TRBJ2-2; D possibly uses TRBD1 or TRBD2 (5 bases each). The CDR3 is CAGRTGTSVTGELFF. The CDR3 DNA reads as TGTGCCGGCAGGACGGGGACGTCGGTCACCGGGGAGCTGTTTTTT. Filled out from reference TRBV2 and TRBJ2-2, the complete variable domain reads EPEVTQTPSHQVTQMGQEVILRCVPISNHLYFYWYRQILGQKVEFLVSFYNNEISEKSEIFDDQFSVERPDGSNFTLKIRSTKLEDSAMYFCAGRTGTSVTGELFFGEGSRLTVL.